Sequencing of this T cell receptor (beta chain) was carried out in a study of blood T cells in healthy people across ages (dated by TCRdb to 2015 to 2017). The study in broad terms: In model experiments, roughly one uniquely barcoded TCR beta cDNA molecule per two T cells was captured by template switching. The donors were split into four age groups: young (average about 16 years), middle-aged (roughly 40), aged (approximately 60) and long-lived (roughly 86). The study measured age-related changes in TCR beta repertoire diversity using deep sequencing normalized with unique cDNA molecular identifiers. For two donors (one aged 18 to 30 and one aged 80 or older), the study analyzed two additional independent replicas of 1 million unique cDNA reads from the same blood draw. Broader findings and caveats from the paper: Observed TCR beta diversity correlated strongly with the percentage of naive T cells measured by flow cytometry. Bulk unsorted PBMC profiling prevented conclusive comparison of naive and antigen-experienced compartments. As age increased, observed TCR beta diversity per million T cells dropped in a roughly linear way, and a significant reduction was already evident by age around 41. Estimates of total diversity based on one million sequenced T cells were considered lower bounds and underestimates. Compared with the aged group, more naive CD4+ T cells, fewer expanded clones and increased TCR diversity were shown by the long-lived group, suggesting age selection. Because the CMV infection status of the donors was unknown, age-related changes in expanded clonotypes may potentially have been confounded.

Systemically healthy Caucasian individuals from Russia, some 40 in total and aged about 6 to 95 years, were included as donors. Each donor gave about 9.7 milliliters of peripheral blood, drawn into EDTA-treated Vacutainer tubes. Ficoll-Paque density-gradient centrifugation was used to isolate PBMCs, with at least 6.5 million obtained per sample. Trizol reagent was used to extract total RNA from the PBMCs, yielding at least 5.5 micrograms per sample. For every donor, an aliquot of PBMCs went through flow cytometry to measure the percentages of naive CD45RAhigh/CD27high T cells. The method was 5' RACE. TCRdb lists the instrument as Illumina HiSeq 2500. The second PCR ran for roughly 6 to 11 cycles and used a J-beta primer mix along with a sample-barcoded 5' primer. A unique molecular identifier was introduced onto each TCR beta cDNA molecule by a template-switch 5' adaptor carrying 12 random nucleotides. Each sample yielded at least 2.5 million CDR3-containing paired-end reads. First-strand cDNA synthesis was performed from all RNA using the Mint cDNA synthesis kit, with priming by a TRBC-specific oligonucleotide. Following uracil-DNA glycosylase treatment, a first 18-cycle PCR with universal primers M1SS and BC2_uni_R was performed on all cDNA. Concerning the study's data processing: For normalization, 1 million high-quality reads were randomly selected from each sample, with every read carrying a distinct molecular identifier. Reads sharing molecular identifiers were discarded rather than binned into consensus sequences. MiTCR, with a Q25 quality threshold and the strictest error-elimination algorithm, was used for CDR3 identification, clonotype clustering and error correction. A nonparametric unseen species model using Euler transformation provided a lower-bound estimate of total TCR beta diversity. In TCRdb, the public reads were trimmed at Q25 with fastp and aligned with MiXCR, with productive beta chains retained. Rows with a matching CDR3 protein are joined into one entry that keeps the most common DNA and genes. The V and J calls shown here were made by TCRdb, not taken from the authors' results. Counted in this sample were around 800,000 distinct CDR3 sequences; around 24% of them appeared once. The ten largest clones capture 3% of the sample.

Comment on this clonotype: No antigen is known for it. No quality values exist for individual bases; no much larger clone is one base distant.

In addition, the sample was reused for a study of T cells of mothers and their children. The other study reports the following: Donors were nine systemically healthy Caucasian individuals: three mothers and their six children. cDNA synthesis used all of the extracted RNA, with approximately 1.4 ug of RNA in each 15 ul reaction. In the second PCR, sample barcodes and 2-4 random nucleotides were introduced via the M1S primer. Each mother yielded over 8 million TCR beta CDR3 reads and each child roughly 3 million reads. Thymic selection similarly shapes TCR recombination output in related and unrelated pairs, with minor effect from inherited differences. Normalized repertoire overlap in related mother-child pairs was always slightly higher than in unrelated mother-child pairs, but the difference was never significant. With a sensitivity of about 100 clones per million clonotypes, no persistent microchimeric T cell clones were detected. Deep NGS was used in the study to compare the TCR beta repertoires of mothers and children and to look for features that separate related mother-child pairs from unrelated individuals. Mothers averaged roughly 40 +/- 4 years of age and children averaged 11 +/- 4 years. Libraries were sequenced on Illumina HiSeq 2000 with 100+100 nt paired-end reads after adapter ligation with NEBNext reagents. To prevent cross-contamination, the mother and child libraries were prepared one month apart and sequenced in separate runs. Between about 500,000 and 2,100,000 distinct TCR beta clonotypes were identified per donor. Naive TCR beta clonotypes were estimated from low-frequency clonotypes matched to each donor's FACS-determined naive share, without sorting.

This receptor was obtained from a boy younger than 18 in good health. Sequencing was done on a sample of blood.

The CDR3 amino acid sequence is: CASTKAYEQYF. At the DNA level, the sequence is TGTGCCAGCACTAAAGCCTACGAGCAGTACTTC. The sequence joins TRBV12-3 or TRBV12-4 to TRBJ2-7; the D gene cannot be named for sure. Relative to germline, V is 7 bases shorter and J is 2 bases shorter, with 6 bases between their ends. Including the terminal cysteine and phenylalanine, the CDR3 comprises 11 residues. The kept DNA is CDR3 alone, 33 bases in frame from the first base.